Listed below are T cell receptor beta chains from one sample, sequenced in a study of blood T cell repertoires in COVID-19. Clones were read by immunoSEQ multiplex PCR, and TCRdb kept only the in-frame ones, dropping some. The sample shows 200,000 to 250,000 clones, 75% to 85% of them seen only once. The sample was PBMCs or T cells enriched from blood (not recorded which). The receptors shown here come from a man aged 25-45 years with acute COVID-19. The CDR3 runs from the conserved cysteine through the conserved F or W. D genes are given only for firm matches. Clone size is stated in some rows and not others, as once, few, many or a class when expanded.

clone_size	d_call	j_call	v_call	cdr3_nt	cdr3_aa
NA	NA	TRBJ2-5	TRBV6-5	TGTGCCAGCAGTTACTCGGGGGCCCAAGAGACCCAGTACTTC	CASSYSGAQETQYF
NA	NA	TRBJ1-3	TRBV5-5	TGTGCCAGCAGCTCAGGACGGCACTTTAGTGGGGCGAACACCATATATTTT	CASSSGRHFSGANTIYF
NA	NA	TRBJ1-1	TRBV18	TGTGCCAGCTCACCTCTTTGGAGGGAGAACACTGAAGCTTTCTTT	CASSPLWRENTEAFF
NA	TRBD1	TRBJ1-1	TRBV4-1	TGCGCCAGCAGCCAAGAAGGGACAGGGGGTATCGGTTTCTTT	CASSQEGTGGIGFF
once	NA	TRBJ2-3	TRBV6-5	TGTGCCACCGGTTTGTCAGGTCGCACAGATACGCAGTATTTT	CATGLSGRTDTQYF
NA	NA	TRBJ1-4	TRBV28	TGTGCCAGCAGTTTAGGGGCTCCAGGGTTAGGGGAAAAACTGTTTTTT	CASSLGAPGLGEKLFF
NA	NA	TRBJ2-3	TRBV3-1/TRBV3-2	TGTGCCAGCAGCCAAGACAGCCGGACTCCGCAGTATTTT	CASSQDSRTPQYF
NA	TRBD1	TRBJ1-1	TRBV19	TGTGCCAGTAGTCCCTGGACAGGGACGACTGAAGCTTTCTTT	CASSPWTGTTEAFF
NA	NA	TRBJ1-1	TRBV12-3/TRBV12-4	TGTGCCAGCAGTTATCGTACTGAAGCTTTCTTT	CASSYRTEAFF
few	TRBD2	TRBJ2-3	TRBV13	TGTGCCAGCAGTTTTAGCGGGGGGGAGAGAGATACGCAGTATTTT	CASSFSGGERDTQYF
NA	TRBD1	TRBJ1-6	TRBV2	TGTGCCAGCGGACAGGGGAGCCTCGATAATTCACCCCTCCACTTT	CASGQGSLDNSPLHF